The subject of this entry is one T cell receptor beta chain. The antigen is undetermined. Expressed TCRB transcripts were sequenced because the isolated RNA had all been reverse transcribed beforehand. Assay: immunoSEQ multiplex PCR; the TCRdb copy retains only in-frame clones and omits some. This table has 25,000 to 30,000 clones, 49% appearing once. This CDR3 is 13 amino acids long. The V gene end was trimmed by 10 bases and the J gene end by 2 bases; junction bases not matched to a gene: 6. CDR1 and CDR2 (germline): MNHNY, SVGAGI (reference sequence). A heparinised blood draw that averaged about 120 mL was obtained once from each donor. This sample is drawn from a study of beta chain features in type 1 diabetes. General study results and limits: The VDJ junctions of type 1 diabetes patients carried fewer insertions and more deletions. Shortening that was moderate but significant affected the TCRB CDR3s of Type 1 diabetes patients in all four CD4+ subsets.

Sequencing was carried out using stem cell memory CD4+ T cells from blood. The chain has TRBV6-6 and TRBJ1-2; TRBD1 matches at 8 bases. This TCR derives from a man under 40 with type 1 diabetes. CDR3 DNA sequence: TGTGCCACAACTGGACAGGGAAACTATGGCTACACCTTC. Residues: CATTGQGNYGYTF.